The clone carrying this TCR beta chain was seen at least ten times. These data belong to a study of low-dose radiotherapy and immunotherapy resistance in tumors. Study-level background: Intravenous administration to patients comprised nivolumab at 240 mg every two weeks and ipilimumab at 1 mg/kg every six weeks.

Alpha- and beta-chain coverage of first-strand cDNA came from TRAV- and TRBV-specific primers. TCR amplification involved 20 PCR cycles with a constant-region primer and V-primer adapter. TCRdb fed the reads into MiXCR, producing one record per CDR3 protein. Of 40,000 or so distinct CDR3 sequences listed, approximately 26% are singletons. Time point described: after trial treatment. Treatment specified: LDRT plus nivolumab, ipilimumab, low-dose cyclophosphamide and aspirin (RACIN trial). Trimming at V came to 4 bases and at J to 5 bases, leaving 7 bases not matched to a gene. The germline V gene encodes CDR1 SGHTS and CDR2 YDEGEE. The CDR3 totals 15 residues.

The clonotype was recovered from a male donor with prostate cancer. The gene calls are TRBV5-8 and TRBJ2-2, with 8 bases identical to TRBD1. This sample comprised PBMCs, obtained after low-dose radiotherapy plus immunotherapy. The CDR3 sequence: CASSLGQGFTGELFF. The CDR3 region has the DNA TGTGCCAGCAGCCTTGGACAGGGATTTACCGGGGAGCTGTTTTTT.